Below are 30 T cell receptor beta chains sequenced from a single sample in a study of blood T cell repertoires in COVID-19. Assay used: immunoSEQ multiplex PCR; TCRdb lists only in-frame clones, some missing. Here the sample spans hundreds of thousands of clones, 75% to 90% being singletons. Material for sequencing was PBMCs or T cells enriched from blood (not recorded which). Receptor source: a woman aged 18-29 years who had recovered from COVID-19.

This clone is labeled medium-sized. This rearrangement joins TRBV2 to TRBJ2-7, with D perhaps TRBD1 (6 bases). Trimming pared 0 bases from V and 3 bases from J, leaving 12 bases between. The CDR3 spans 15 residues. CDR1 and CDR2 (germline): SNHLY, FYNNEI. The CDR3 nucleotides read TGTGCCAGCAGTGAAGCAGTAGGGGGAAGCTACGAGCAGTACTTC. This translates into CASSEAVGGSYEQYF.

CDR3 sequence: CASSFRTSGGASNEQYF. The CDR3 DNA reads as TGTGCCAGCAGTTTCCGGACTAGCGGGGGGGCGAGCAACGAGCAGTACTTC. The V gene is TRBV27, the J gene TRBJ2-7; 15 bases fit TRBD2. The CDR3 length is 17 residues. CDR1 MNHEY and CDR2 SMNVEV come from the germline V gene (reference sequence). Germline trimming cut 3 bases from V and 5 bases from J; bases unmatched to any gene: 8.

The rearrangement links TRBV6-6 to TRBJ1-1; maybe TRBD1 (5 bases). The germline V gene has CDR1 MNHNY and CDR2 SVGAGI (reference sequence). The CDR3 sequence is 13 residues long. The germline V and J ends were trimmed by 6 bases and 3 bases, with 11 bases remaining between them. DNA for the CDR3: TGTGCCAGCAGACTCGGAGGGGACACTGAAGCTTTCTTT. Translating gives CASRLGGDTEAFF.

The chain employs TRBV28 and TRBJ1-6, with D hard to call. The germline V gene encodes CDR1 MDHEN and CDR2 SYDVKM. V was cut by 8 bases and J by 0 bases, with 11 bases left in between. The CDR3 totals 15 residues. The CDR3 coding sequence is TGTGCCAGCCGTAGCGGGAGCTCCTATAATTCACCCCTCCACTTT. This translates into CASRSGSSYNSPLHF.

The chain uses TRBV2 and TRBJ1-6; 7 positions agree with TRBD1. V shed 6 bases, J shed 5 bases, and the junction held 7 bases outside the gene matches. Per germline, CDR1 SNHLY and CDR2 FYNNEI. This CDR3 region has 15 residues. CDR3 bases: TGTGCCAGCAGGGGACCGGGACAGAATAATTCACCCCTCCACTTT. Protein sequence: CASRGPGQNNSPLHF.

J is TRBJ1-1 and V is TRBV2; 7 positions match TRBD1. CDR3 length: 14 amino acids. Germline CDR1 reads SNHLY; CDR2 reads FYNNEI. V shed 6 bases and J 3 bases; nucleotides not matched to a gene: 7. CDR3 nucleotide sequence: TGTGCCAGCAGCCTACAGGGGCCGTACACTGAAGCTTTCTTT. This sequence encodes CASSLQGPYTEAFF.

CDR3 amino acids: CAWSAPLAVGYQETQYF. The CDR3 DNA is TGTGCCTGGAGTGCCCCACTAGCGGTGGGATACCAAGAGACCCAGTACTTC. The chain carries TRBV30 and TRBJ2-5; 8 nucleotides agree with TRBD2. CDR3 length: 17 residues. Germline CDR1 is GTSNPN and CDR2 is SVGIG (reference sequence). Trimming cost V 1 base and J 0 bases; bases outside gene matches: 10.

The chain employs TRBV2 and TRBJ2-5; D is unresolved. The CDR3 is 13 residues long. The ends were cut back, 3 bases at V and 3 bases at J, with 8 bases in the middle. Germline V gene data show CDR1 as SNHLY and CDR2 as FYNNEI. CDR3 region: CASSDSRKETQYF. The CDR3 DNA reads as TGTGCCAGCAGTGATTCCAGGAAAGAGACCCAGTACTTC.

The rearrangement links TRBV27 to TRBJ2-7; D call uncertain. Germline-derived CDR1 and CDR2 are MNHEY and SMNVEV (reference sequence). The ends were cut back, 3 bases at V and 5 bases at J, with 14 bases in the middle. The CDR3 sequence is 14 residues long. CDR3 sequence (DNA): TGTGCCAGCAGTTTGGATGCCAGGTACCACGAGCAGTACTTC. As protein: CASSLDARYHEQYF.

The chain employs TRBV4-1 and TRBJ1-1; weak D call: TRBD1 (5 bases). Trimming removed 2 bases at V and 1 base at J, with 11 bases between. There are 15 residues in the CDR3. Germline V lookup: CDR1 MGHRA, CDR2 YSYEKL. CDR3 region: CASSQLTTENTEAFF. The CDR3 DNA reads TGCGCCAGCAGCCAACTCACGACAGAGAACACTGAAGCTTTCTTT.

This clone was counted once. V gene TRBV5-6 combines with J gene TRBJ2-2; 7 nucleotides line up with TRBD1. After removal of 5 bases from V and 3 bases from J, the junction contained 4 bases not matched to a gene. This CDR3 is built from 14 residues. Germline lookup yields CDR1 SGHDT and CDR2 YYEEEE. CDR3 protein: CASRRDRDTGELFF. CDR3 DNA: TGTGCCAGCAGACGCGACAGGGACACCGGGGAGCTGTTTTTT.

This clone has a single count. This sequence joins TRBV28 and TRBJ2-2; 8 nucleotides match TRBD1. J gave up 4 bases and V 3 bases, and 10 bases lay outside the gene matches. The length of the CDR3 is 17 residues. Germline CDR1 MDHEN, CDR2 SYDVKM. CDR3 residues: CASSFLRTGSSTGELFF. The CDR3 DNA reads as TGTGCCAGCAGTTTCTTAAGGACAGGGTCGAGCACCGGGGAGCTGTTTTTT.

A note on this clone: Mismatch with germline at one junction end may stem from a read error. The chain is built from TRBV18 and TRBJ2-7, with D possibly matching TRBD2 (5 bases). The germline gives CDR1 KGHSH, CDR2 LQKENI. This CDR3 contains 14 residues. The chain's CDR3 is CASSPAASSHEQYF. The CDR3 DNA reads TGTGCCAGCTCACCAGCAGCTAGCTCCCACGAGCAGTACTTC.

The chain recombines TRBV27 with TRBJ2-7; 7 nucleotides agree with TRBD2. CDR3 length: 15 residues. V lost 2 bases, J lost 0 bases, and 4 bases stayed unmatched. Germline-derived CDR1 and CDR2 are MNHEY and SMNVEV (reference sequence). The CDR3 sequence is CASSLIGGSSYEQYF. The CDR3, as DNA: TGTGCCAGCAGTTTAATCGGCGGGAGCTCCTACGAGCAGTACTTC.

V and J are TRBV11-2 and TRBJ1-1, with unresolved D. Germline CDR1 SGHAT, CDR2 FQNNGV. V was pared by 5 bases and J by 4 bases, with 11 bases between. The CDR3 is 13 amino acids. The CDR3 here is CASSPFSGTEAFF. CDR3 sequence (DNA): TGTGCCAGCAGCCCCTTTTCGGGCACTGAAGCTTTCTTT.

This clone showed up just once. The chain's CDR3 is CASSLSGTSGGITGELFF. CDR3 sequence (DNA): TGTGCCAGCAGTTTATCGGGGACTAGCGGGGGGATCACCGGGGAGCTGTTTTTT. The rearrangement joins TRBV27 to TRBJ2-2; 15 bases agree with TRBD2. Germline V gene sequence: CDR1 MNHEY, CDR2 SMNVEV (reference sequence). The J segment lost 4 bases and the V segment lost 0 bases, leaving 3 bases of the junction unmatched. CDR3 length equals 18 residues.

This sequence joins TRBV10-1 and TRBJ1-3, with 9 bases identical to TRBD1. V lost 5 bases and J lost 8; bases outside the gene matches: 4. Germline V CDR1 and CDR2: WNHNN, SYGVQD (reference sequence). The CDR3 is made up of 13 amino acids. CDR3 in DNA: TGCGCCAGCAGTCGGACAGGGGAATACACCATATATTTT. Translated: CASSRTGEYTIYF.

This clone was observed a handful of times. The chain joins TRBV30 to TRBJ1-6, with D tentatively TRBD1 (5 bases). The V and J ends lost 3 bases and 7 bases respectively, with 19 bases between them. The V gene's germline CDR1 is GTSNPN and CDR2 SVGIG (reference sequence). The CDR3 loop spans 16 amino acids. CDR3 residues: CAWSGGRGEGNSPLHF. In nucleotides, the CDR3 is TGTGCCTGGAGCGGGGGAAGGGGCGAGGGGAATTCACCCCTCCACTTT.

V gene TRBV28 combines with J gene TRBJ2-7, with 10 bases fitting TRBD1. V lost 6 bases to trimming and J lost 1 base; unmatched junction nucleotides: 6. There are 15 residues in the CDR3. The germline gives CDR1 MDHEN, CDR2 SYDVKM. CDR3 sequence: CASSSVDRGSYEQYF. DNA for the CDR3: TGTGCCAGCAGCTCCGTGGACAGGGGGTCCTACGAGCAGTACTTC. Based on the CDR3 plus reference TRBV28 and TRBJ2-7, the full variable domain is DVKVTQSSRYLVKRTGEKVFLECVQDMDHENMFWYRQDPGLGLRLIYFSYDVKMKEKGDIPEGYSVSREKKERFSLILESASTNQTSMYLCASSSVDRGSYEQYFGPGTRLTVT.

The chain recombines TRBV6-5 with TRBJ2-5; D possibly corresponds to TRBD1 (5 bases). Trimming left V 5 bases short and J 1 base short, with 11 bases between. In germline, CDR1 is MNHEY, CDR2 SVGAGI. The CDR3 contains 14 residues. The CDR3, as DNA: TGTGCCAGCAGTAGCACAGGTCGCCAAGAGACCCAGTACTTC. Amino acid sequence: CASSSTGRQETQYF.

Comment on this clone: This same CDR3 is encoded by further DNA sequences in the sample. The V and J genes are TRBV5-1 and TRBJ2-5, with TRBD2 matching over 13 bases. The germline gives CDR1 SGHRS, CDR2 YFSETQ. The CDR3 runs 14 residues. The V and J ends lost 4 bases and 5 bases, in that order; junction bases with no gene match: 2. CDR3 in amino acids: CASSPGLAGETQYF. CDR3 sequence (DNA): TGCGCCAGCAGCCCGGGACTAGCGGGGGAGACCCAGTACTTC.

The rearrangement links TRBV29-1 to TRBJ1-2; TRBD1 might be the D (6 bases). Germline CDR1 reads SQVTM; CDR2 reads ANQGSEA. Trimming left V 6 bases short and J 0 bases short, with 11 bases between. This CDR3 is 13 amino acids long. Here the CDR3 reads CSVSQGTNYGYTF. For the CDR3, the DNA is TGCAGCGTGAGTCAGGGGACTAACTATGGCTACACCTTC.

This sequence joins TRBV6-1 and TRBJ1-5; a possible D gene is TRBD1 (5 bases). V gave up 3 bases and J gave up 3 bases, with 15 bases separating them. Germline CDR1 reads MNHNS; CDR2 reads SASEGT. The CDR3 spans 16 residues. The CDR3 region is CASSDRAGGLNQPQHF. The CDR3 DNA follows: TGTGCCAGCAGTGACCGGGCCGGGGGTCTCAATCAGCCCCAGCATTTT.

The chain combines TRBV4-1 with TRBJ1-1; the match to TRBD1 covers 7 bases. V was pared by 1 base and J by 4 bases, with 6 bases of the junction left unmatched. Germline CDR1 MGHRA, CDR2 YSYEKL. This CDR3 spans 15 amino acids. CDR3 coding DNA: TGCGCCAGCAGCCAAGCAAGAGGGACAGCCACTGAAGCTTTCTTT. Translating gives CASSQARGTATEAFF.

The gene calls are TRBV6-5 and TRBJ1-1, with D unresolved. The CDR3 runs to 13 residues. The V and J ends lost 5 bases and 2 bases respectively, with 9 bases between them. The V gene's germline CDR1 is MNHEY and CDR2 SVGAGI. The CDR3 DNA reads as TGTGCCAGCAGTACTACGAAAAACACTGAAGCTTTCTTT. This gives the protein CASSTTKNTEAFF.

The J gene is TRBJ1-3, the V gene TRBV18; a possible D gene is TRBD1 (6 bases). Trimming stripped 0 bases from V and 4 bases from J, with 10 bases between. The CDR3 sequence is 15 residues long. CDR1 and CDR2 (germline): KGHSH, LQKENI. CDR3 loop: CASSPPAGVGNTIYF. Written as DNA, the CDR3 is TGTGCCAGCTCACCACCGGCAGGGGTCGGAAACACCATATATTTT.

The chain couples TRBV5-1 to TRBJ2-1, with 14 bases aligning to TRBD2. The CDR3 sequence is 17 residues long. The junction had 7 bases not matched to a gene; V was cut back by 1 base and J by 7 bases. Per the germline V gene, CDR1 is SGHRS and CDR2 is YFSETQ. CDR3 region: CASSLPRTSGGNNEQFF. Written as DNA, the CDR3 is TGCGCCAGCAGCTTGCCCCGGACTAGCGGGGGGAATAATGAGCAGTTCTTC.

CDR3 DNA: TGTGCCAGCAGCTTAGGCCCAGGGGAGGGTGGCTACACCTTC. It is translated as CASSLGPGEGGYTF. The gene calls are TRBV7-8 and TRBJ1-2; D perhaps matches TRBD1 (6 bases). Germline lookup yields CDR1 SGHVS and CDR2 FQNEAQ. CDR3 length equals 14 residues. V was shortened by 1 base and J by 7 bases, with 13 bases between the two germline ends.

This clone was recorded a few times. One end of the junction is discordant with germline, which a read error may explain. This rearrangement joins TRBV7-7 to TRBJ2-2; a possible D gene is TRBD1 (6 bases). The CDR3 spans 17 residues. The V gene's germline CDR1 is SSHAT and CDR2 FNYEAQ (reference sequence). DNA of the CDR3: TGTGCTAGCAGCTCCTACAGCTGGAAGGGGGTAACCGGGGAGCTGTTTTTT. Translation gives CASSSYSWKGVTGELFF. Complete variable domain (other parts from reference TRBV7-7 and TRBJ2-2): GAGVSQSPRYKVTKRGQDVTLRCDPISSHATLYWYQQALGQGPEFLTYFNYEAQPDKSGLPSDRFSAERPEGSISTLTIQRTEQRDSAMYRCASSSYSWKGVTGELFFGEGSRLTVL.

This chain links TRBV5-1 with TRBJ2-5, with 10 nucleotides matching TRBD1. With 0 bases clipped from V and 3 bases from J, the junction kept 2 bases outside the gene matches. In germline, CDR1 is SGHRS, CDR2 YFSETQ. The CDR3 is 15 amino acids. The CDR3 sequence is CASSLGGTGEETQYF. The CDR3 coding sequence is TGCGCCAGCAGCTTGGGCGGGACAGGGGAAGAGACCCAGTACTTC.